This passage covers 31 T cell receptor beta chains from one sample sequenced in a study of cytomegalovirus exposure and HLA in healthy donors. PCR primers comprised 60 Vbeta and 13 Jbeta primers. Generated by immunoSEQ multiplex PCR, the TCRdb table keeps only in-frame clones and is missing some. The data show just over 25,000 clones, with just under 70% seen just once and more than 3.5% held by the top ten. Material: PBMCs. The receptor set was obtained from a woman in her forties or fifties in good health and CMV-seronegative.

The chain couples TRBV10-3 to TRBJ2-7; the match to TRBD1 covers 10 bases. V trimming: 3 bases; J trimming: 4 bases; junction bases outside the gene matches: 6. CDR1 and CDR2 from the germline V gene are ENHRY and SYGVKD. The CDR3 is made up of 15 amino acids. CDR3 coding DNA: TGTGCCATCAGTGACCCCGGGACAGGGGAATACGAGCAGTACTTC. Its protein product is CAISDPGTGEYEQYF.

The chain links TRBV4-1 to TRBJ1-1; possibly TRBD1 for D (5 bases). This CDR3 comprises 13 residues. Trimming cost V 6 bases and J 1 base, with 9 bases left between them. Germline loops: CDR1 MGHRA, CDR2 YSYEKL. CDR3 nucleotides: TGCGCCAGCAGGAACACAGGGAACACTGAAGCTTTCTTT. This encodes CASRNTGNTEAFF.

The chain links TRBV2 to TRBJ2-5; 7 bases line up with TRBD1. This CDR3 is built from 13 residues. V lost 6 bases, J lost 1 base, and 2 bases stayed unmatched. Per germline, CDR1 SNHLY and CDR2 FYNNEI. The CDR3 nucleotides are TGTGCCAGCAGCGGGGACAGCCAAGAGACCCAGTACTTC. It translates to CASSGDSQETQYF.

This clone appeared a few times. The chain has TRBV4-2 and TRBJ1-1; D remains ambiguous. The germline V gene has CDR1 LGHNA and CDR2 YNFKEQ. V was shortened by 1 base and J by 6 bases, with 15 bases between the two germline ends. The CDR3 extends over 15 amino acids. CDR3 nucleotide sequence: TGTGCCAGCAGCCAAGGGACTTGGGAGACCTCTGAAGCTTTCTTT. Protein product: CASSQGTWETSEAFF.

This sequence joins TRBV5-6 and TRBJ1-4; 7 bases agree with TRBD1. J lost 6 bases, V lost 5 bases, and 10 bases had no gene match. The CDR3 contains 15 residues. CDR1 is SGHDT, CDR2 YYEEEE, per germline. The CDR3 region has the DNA TGTGCCAGCAGTTCACAGGGGATAGGCGATGAAAAACTGTTTTTT. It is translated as CASSSQGIGDEKLFF.

The CDR3 DNA follows: TGCGCCAGCAGCTCAGGACTGCCTAACTATGGCTACACCTTC. It translates to CASSSGLPNYGYTF. The chain carries TRBV5-1 and TRBJ1-2; D unclear. With 3 bases removed from V and 0 bases from J, the gap between germline ends came to 9 bases. The V gene's germline CDR1 is SGHRS and CDR2 YFSETQ. The CDR3 runs to 14 residues.

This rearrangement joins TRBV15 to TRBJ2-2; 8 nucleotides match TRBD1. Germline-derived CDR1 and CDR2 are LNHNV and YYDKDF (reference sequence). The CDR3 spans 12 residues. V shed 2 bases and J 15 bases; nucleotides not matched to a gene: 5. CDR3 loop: CATSRHRTGMFF. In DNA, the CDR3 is TGTGCCACCAGCAGACATCGGACAGGGATGTTTTTT.

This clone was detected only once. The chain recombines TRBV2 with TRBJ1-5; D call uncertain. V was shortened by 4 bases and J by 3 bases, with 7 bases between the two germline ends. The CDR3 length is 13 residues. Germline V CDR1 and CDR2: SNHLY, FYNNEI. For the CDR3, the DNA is TGTGCCAGCAGTGCCCGTTCCAATCAGCCCCAGCATTTT. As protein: CASSARSNQPQHF. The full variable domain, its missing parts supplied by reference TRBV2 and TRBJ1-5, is EPEVTQTPSHQVTQMGQEVILRCVPISNHLYFYWYRQILGQKVEFLVSFYNNEISEKSEIFDDQFSVERPDGSNFTLKIRSTKLEDSAMYFCASSARSNQPQHFGDGTRLSIL.

The CDR3 spells CSVEILGHINYGYTF. CDR3 DNA sequence: TGCAGCGTTGAAATACTCGGACACATTAACTATGGCTACACCTTC. This chain joins TRBV29-1 and TRBJ1-2, with D maybe TRBD1 (5 bases). Germline CDR1 is SQVTM and CDR2 is ANQGSEA. The CDR3 spans 15 residues. V lost 2 bases and J 1 base, leaving 14 bases between the germline ends.

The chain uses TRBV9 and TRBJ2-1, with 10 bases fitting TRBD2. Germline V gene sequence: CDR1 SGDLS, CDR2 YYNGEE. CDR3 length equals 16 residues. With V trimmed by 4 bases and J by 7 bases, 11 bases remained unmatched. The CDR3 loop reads CASSPGVSGRINEQFF. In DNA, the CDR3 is TGTGCCAGCAGCCCCGGGGTTAGCGGGAGGATAAATGAGCAGTTCTTC.

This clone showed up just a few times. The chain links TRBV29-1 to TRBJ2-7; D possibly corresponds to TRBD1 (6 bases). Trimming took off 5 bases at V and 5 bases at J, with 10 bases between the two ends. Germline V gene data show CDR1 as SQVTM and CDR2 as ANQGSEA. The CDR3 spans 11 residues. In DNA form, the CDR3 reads TGCAGCGTTCCGCAGGGGAACGAGCAGTACTTC. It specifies CSVPQGNEQYF.

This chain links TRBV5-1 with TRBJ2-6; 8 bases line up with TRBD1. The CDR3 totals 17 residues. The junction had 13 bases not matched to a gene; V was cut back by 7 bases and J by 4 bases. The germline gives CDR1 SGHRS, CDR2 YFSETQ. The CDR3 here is CASGPGQGPSGANVLTF. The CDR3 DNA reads TGCGCCAGCGGACCAGGACAGGGACCCTCCGGGGCCAACGTCCTGACTTTC.

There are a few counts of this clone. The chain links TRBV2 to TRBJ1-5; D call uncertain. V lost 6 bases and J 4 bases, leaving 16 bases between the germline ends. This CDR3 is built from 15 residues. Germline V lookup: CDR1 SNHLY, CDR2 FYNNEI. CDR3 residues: CASRIATGDNQPQHF. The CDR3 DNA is TGTGCCAGCAGGATTGCCACGGGTGATAATCAGCCCCAGCATTTT.

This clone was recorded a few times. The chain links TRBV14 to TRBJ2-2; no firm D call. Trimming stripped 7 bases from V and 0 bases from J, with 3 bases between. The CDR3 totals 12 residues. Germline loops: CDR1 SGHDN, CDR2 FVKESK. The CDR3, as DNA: TGTGCCAGCACAACGAACACCGGGGAGCTGTTTTTT. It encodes CASTTNTGELFF.

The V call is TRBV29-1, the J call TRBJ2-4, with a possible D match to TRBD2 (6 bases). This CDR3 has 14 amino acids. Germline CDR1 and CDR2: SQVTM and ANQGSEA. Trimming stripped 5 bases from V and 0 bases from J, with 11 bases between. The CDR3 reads CSVRELSAKNIQYF. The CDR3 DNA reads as TGCAGCGTTCGGGAGCTATCAGCCAAAAACATTCAGTACTTC.

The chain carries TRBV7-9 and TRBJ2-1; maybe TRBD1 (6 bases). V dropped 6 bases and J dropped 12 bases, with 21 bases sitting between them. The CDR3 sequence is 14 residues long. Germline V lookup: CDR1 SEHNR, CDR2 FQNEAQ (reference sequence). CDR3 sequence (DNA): TGTGCCAGCAGTTCTGGACAGTCTCTTGAGGGGCAGTTCTTC. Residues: CASSSGQSLEGQFF.

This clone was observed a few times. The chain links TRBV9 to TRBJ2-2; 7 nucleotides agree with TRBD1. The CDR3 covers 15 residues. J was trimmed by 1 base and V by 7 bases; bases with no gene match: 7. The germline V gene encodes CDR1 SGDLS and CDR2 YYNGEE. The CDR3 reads CASAPGQLNTGELFF. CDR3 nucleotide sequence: TGTGCCAGCGCACCGGGACAGCTGAACACCGGGGAGCTGTTTTTT.

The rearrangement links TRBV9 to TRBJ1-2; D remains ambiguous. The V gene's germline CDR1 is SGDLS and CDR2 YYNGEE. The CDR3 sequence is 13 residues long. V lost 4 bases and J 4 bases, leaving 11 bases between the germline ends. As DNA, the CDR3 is TGTGCCAGCAGCACGGGGATGACCTATGGCTACACCTTC. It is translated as CASSTGMTYGYTF.

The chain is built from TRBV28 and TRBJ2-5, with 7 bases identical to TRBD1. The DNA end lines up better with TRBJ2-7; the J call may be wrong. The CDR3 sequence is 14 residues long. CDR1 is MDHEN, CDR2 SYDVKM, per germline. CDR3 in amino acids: CASSLVRGLHEQYF. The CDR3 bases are TGTGCCAGCAGTTTAGTAAGGGGGCTCCACGAGCAGTACTTC.

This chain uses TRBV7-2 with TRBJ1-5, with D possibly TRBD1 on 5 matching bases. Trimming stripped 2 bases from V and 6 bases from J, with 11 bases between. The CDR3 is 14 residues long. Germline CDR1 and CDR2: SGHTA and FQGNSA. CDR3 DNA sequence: TGTGCCAGCAGCTTATATGTGGGGGGTCAGCCCCAGCATTTT. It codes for CASSLYVGGQPQHF.

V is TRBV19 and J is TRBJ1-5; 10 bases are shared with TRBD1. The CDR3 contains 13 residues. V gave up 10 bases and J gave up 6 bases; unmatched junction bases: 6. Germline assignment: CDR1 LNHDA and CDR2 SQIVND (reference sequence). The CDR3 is CATRTGGLQPQHF. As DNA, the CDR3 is TGTGCCACCCGGACAGGGGGACTTCAGCCCCAGCATTTT.

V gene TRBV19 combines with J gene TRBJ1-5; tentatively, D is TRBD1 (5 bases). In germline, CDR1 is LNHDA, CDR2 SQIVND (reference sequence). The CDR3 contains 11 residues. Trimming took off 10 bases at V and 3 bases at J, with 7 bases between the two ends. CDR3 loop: CATGYNQPQHF. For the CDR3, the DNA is TGTGCCACAGGGTACAATCAGCCCCAGCATTTT.

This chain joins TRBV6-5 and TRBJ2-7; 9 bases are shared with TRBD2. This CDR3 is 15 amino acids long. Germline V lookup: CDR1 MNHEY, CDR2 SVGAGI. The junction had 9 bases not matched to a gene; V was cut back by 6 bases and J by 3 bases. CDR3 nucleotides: TGTGCCAGCAGCGCGGGGGCGGGGGGGATCTACGAGCAGTACTTC. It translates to CASSAGAGGIYEQYF.

The CDR3 region has the DNA TGTGCCAGCAGCTTTGAGGCCGGTTGGAACACTGAAGCTTTCTTT. Protein sequence: CASSFEAGWNTEAFF. The chain has TRBV7-2 and TRBJ1-1, with D unresolved. This CDR3 has 15 amino acids. The V gene lost 3 bases and the J gene lost 1 base, with 12 bases spanning the gap. In germline, CDR1 is SGHTA, CDR2 FQGNSA.

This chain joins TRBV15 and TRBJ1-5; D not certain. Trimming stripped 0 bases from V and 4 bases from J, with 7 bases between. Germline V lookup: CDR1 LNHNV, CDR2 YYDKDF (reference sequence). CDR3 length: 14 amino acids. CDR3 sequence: CATSRDRRNQPQHF. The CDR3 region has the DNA TGTGCCACCAGCAGAGATCGTAGAAATCAGCCCCAGCATTTT.

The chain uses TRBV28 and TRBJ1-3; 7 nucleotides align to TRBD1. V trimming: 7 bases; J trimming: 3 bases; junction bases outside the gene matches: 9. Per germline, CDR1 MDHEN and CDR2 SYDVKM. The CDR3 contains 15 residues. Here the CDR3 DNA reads TGTGCCAGCACCACAGGGGAATCAGTTGGAAACACCATATATTTT. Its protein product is CASTTGESVGNTIYF.

The CDR3 region has the DNA TGCGCCAGCAGTGAGTCGACAAACGCACCGGTGGATACGCAGTATTTT. Its protein product is CASSESTNAPVDTQYF. The genes are TRBV10-1 and TRBJ2-3; D ambiguous. Trimming left V 0 bases short and J 6 bases short, with 16 bases between. CDR1 WNHNN and CDR2 SYGVQD come from the germline V gene (reference sequence). This CDR3 spans 16 amino acids.

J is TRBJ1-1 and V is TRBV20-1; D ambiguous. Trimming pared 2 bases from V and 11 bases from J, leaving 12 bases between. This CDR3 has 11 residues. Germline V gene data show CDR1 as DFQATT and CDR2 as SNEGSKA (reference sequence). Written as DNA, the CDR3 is TGCAGTGCTAGACCATTTGGTGAGGCTTTCTTT. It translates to CSARPFGEAFF.

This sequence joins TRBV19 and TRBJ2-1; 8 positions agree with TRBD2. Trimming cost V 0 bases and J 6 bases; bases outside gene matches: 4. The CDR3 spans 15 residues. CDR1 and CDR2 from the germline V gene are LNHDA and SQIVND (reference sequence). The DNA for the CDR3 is TGTGCCAGTAGTATAGAAAGCGGGGGCCCCAATGAGCAGTTCTTC. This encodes CASSIESGGPNEQFF. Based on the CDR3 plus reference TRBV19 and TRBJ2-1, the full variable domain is DGGITQSPKYLFRKEGQNVTLSCEQNLNHDAMYWYRQDPGQGLRLIYYSQIVNDFQKGDIAEGYSVSREKKESFPLTVTSAQKNPTAFYLCASSIESGGPNEQFFGPGTRLTVL.

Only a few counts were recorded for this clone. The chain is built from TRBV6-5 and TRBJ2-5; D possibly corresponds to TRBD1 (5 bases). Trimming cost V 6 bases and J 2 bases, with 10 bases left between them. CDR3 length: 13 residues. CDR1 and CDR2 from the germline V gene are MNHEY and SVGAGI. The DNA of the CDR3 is TGTGCCAGCAGGCTAAGGGGTCAAGAGACCCAGTACTTC. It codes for CASRLRGQETQYF.

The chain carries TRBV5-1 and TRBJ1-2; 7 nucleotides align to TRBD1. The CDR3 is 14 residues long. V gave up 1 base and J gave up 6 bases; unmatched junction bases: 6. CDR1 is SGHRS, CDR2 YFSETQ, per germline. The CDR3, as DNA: TGCGCCAGCAGCTTGCGACAGGGCGTGGATGGCTACACCTTC. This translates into CASSLRQGVDGYTF.